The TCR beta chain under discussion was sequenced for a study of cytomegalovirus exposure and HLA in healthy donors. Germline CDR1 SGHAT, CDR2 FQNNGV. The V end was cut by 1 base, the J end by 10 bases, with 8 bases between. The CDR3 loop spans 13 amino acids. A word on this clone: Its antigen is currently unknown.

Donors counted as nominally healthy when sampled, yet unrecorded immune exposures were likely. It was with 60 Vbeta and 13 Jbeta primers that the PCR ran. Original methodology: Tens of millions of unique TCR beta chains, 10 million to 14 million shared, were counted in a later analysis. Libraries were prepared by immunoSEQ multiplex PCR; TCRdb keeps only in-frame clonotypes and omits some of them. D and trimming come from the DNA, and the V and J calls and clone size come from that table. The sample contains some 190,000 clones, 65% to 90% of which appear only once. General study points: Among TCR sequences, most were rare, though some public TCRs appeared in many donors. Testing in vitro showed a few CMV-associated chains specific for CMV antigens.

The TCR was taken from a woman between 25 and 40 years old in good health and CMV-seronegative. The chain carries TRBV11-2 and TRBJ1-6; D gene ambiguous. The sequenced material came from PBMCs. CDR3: CASSLVPGSPLHF. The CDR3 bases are TGTGCCAGCAGCTTAGTTCCGGGGTCACCCCTCCACTTT.